The 10 T cell receptor beta chains given below trace back to one sample, sequenced in a study of shared clonotypes between healthy human individuals. Sequencing was performed with immunoSEQ multiplex PCR; in TCRdb, only in-frame clones are kept and a portion is missing. The sample comprises around 2.1 million clones, more than 85% of which are singletons, and roughly 1.7% rests with the top ten. The naive CD8 subset, CD45RO-negative cells positively selected for CCR7, excluded terminally differentiated effector memory CD45RA+ cells. The sequenced sample consisted of naive CD8+ T cells from PBMCs. The source of these receptors is a man aged 18 to 30 in good health. Some clones in this sample may be carry-over from other donors' samples.

The chain uses TRBV13 and TRBJ2-2; TRBD2 matches 10 bases. CDR1 is PRHDT and CDR2 is FYEKMQ in the germline V gene (reference sequence). The CDR3 sequence is 17 residues long. The V and J ends lost 5 bases and 1 base, in that order; junction bases with no gene match: 7. The DNA for the CDR3 is TGTGCCAGCAGCCCCTCTGGACTAGCGGTGAACACCGGGGAGCTGTTTTTT. It translates to CASSPSGLAVNTGELFF.

On this clone: Other DNA sequences within the sample encode an identical CDR3. The rearrangement uses TRBV27 and TRBJ2-7; D is possibly TRBD1 (5 bases). CDR1 is MNHEY, CDR2 SMNVEV, per germline (reference sequence). This CDR3 comprises 14 residues. The ends were cut back, 3 bases at V and 2 bases at J, with 11 bases in the middle. The chain's CDR3 is CASSLGPPPYEQYF. CDR3 sequence (DNA): TGTGCCAGCAGTTTGGGGCCTCCCCCCTACGAGCAGTACTTC.

The chain combines TRBV7-8 with TRBJ2-7; D uncertain. The CDR3 covers 15 residues. Between the trimmed V and J ends, which lost 5 bases and 2 bases, there was a span of 16 bases. From germline, CDR1 is SGHVS and CDR2 FQNEAQ. The CDR3 region has the DNA TGTGCCAGCAGCCCCGACTCCTGGAGAACCTACGAGCAGTACTTC. It codes for CASSPDSWRTYEQYF.

J is TRBJ2-7 and V is TRBV7-3, with 12 positions matching TRBD1. Trimming at V came to 2 bases and at J to 6 bases, leaving 8 bases not matched to a gene. The CDR3 runs to 16 residues. From germline, CDR1 is SGHTA and CDR2 FQGTGA. The CDR3 region is CASSLAPGTGGAEQYF. CDR3 in DNA: TGTGCCAGCAGCTTAGCTCCCGGGACAGGGGGCGCCGAGCAGTACTTC.

The chain recombines TRBV30 with TRBJ2-1; D uncertain. Trimming removed 3 bases at V and 7 bases at J, with 13 bases between. The CDR3 is 13 amino acids. CDR1 and CDR2 from the germline V gene are GTSNPN and SVGIG (reference sequence). The CDR3, as DNA: TGTGCCTGGAGGGGGTTGGGGTGGAATGAGCAGTTCTTC. It translates to CAWRGLGWNEQFF.

The chain is built from TRBV25-1 and TRBJ2-5; D unclear. Germline assignment: CDR1 MGHDK and CDR2 SYGVNS. Trimming pared 3 bases from V and 4 bases from J, leaving 12 bases between. The CDR3 runs 14 residues. The CDR3 is CASSEYLGRETQYF. The CDR3 DNA reads as TGTGCCAGCAGTGAGTACTTGGGAAGAGAGACCCAGTACTTC.

V gene TRBV7-2 combines with J gene TRBJ2-3; D is undetermined. CDR1 is SGHTA and CDR2 is FQGNSA in the germline V gene. Trimming took 1 base from V and 5 from J, leaving 19 bases between them. This CDR3 has 17 amino acids. The CDR3 DNA follows: TGTGCCAGCAGCTTAGATCGCATGGGAACTACCGGAGATACGCAGTATTTT. Amino acid sequence: CASSLDRMGTTGDTQYF. Complete variable domain (other parts from reference TRBV7-2 and TRBJ2-3): GAGVSQSPSNKVTEKGKDVELRCDPISGHTALYWYRQSLGQGLEFLIYFQGNSAPDKSGLPSDRFSAERTGGSVSTLTIQRTQQEDSAVYLCASSLDRMGTTGDTQYFGPGTRLTVL.

With regard to this clone: Distinct nucleotide sequences in the sample also encode this CDR3. The rearrangement joins TRBV27 to TRBJ2-2; no definite D call. V gave up 6 bases and J gave up 3 bases, with 5 bases separating them. CDR1 is MNHEY and CDR2 is SMNVEV in the germline V gene (reference sequence). The CDR3 has 12 residues. The CDR3 DNA follows: TGTGCCAGCAGCTTCCACACCGGGGAGCTGTTTTTT. Encoded protein: CASSFHTGELFF.

This chain connects TRBV2 to TRBJ2-7; tentatively, D is TRBD1 (5 bases). Germline V gives CDR1 SNHLY, CDR2 FYNNEI. The CDR3 runs 15 residues. Trimming removed 3 bases from V and 7 bases from J, with 19 bases in between. This chain's CDR3 is CASSDQVSGNEEQYF. CDR3 DNA sequence: TGTGCCAGCAGTGATCAGGTATCAGGGAATGAAGAGCAGTACTTC.

Regarding this clone: Within the sample, other DNA sequences also encode this same CDR3. The chain couples TRBV28 to TRBJ2-1, with TRBD2 identical over 8 bases. The CDR3 totals 14 residues. The ends lost 4 bases at V and 8 bases at J; junction bases unmatched: 7. Germline V gene data show CDR1 as MDHEN and CDR2 as SYDVKM. The CDR3 region is CASSWTSGSDEQFF. CDR3 DNA: TGTGCCAGCAGTTGGACCAGCGGGAGCGATGAGCAGTTCTTC.